These T cell receptor beta chains were read from a single sample in a study of OX40 agonist ivuxolimab in advanced cancers. Produced via immunoSEQ multiplex PCR; TCRdb's table is partial and in-frame only. The sample shows tens of thousands of clones, 85% to 90% of them seen only once. Source: CD4+ or CD8+ T cells sorted from blood, taken in a trial of the OX40 agonist ivuxolimab. The receptors here all came from an adult with an advanced solid tumor such as melanoma, head and neck, liver or kidney cancer. Both conserved end residues are part of each CDR3. The order of the fields is J gene, D gene, clone size, V gene, CDR3 protein, CDR3 DNA. D genes are given only for firm matches. Some rows have no size entry. The others give once, few or many, or a class for an expanded clone.

>TRBJ1-2|TRBD1|.|TRBV4-1
CASSQGQGANYGYTF
TGCGCCAGCAGCCAAGGACAGGGAGCTAACTATGGCTACACCTTC
>TRBJ1-5|.|few|TRBV30
CAWSAGTWTQPQHF
TGTGCCTGGAGTGCCGGGACATGGACTCAGCCCCAGCATTTT
>TRBJ2-2|.|once|TRBV27
CASSLSNTGELFF
TGTGCCAGCAGTTTATCGAACACCGGGGAGCTGTTTTTT
>TRBJ1-1|.|once|TRBV6-1
CAGSDGRGNTEAFF
TGTGCCGGCAGTGACGGACGGGGAAACACTGAAGCTTTCTTT
>TRBJ2-1|.|.|TRBV5-1
CASSQDSLSSFYNEQFF
TGCGCCAGCAGCCAGGACAGCCTCTCGAGCTTCTACAATGAGCAGTTCTTC
>TRBJ1-5|TRBD1|few|TRBV27
CASSLGTGGMGQPQHF
TGTGCCAGCAGTTTGGGGACAGGGGGAATGGGTCAGCCCCAGCATTTT
>TRBJ2-1|.|.|TRBV6-1
CASSEGYNEQFF
TGTGCCAGCAGTGAAGGGTACAATGAGCAGTTCTTC
>TRBJ2-1|.|.|TRBV6-5
CASSPSSYNEQFF
TGTGCCAGCAGCCCATCCTCCTACAATGAGCAGTTCTTC
>TRBJ2-7|TRBD1|.|TRBV28
CASSFFPGQGSTREPPSYEQYF
TGTGCCAGCAGTTTCTTTCCGGGACAGGGTTCGACTAGGGAACCACCATCCTACGAGCAGTACTTC
>TRBJ2-1|TRBD2|.|TRBV7-8
CASSLGLSGSRSYNEQFF
TGTGCCAGCAGCTTAGGCCTTAGCGGGAGTCGGTCCTACAATGAGCAGTTCTTC
>TRBJ1-4|TRBD1|.|TRBV7-9
CASSLDGTGYRSEKLFF
TGTGCCAGCAGCTTAGACGGGACAGGCTACCGGAGTGAAAAACTGTTTTTT
>TRBJ2-3|TRBD2|.|TRBV9
CASNGRPSGISTDTQYF
TGTGCCAGCAACGGCCGGCCGAGCGGGATTAGCACAGATACGCAGTATTTT
>TRBJ2-1|TRBD1|.|TRBV19
CATSPGGSGYNEQFF
TGTGCCACATCCCCAGGGGGCTCTGGGTACAATGAGCAGTTCTTC
>TRBJ2-5|.|.|TRBV13
CASSLLERGAQETQYF
TGTGCCAGCAGCTTATTAGAGCGAGGAGCACAAGAGACCCAGTACTTC
>TRBJ2-2|.|.|TRBV28
CASSLPGELFF
TGTGCCAGCAGCCTCCCCGGGGAGCTGTTTTTT
>TRBJ2-2|.|once|TRBV5-8
CASSLDQGTGELFF
TGTGCCAGCAGCTTGGATCAGGGCACCGGGGAGCTGTTTTTT
>TRBJ2-6|TRBD2|.|TRBV10-3
CAITPGGSSGANVLTF
TGTGCCATCACCCCGGGGGGTAGCTCTGGGGCCAACGTCCTGACTTTC
>TRBJ2-5|.|.|TRBV28
CASSSPSRVEQETQYF
TGTGCCAGCAGTTCCCCGTCTCGTGTGGAGCAAGAGACCCAGTACTTC
>TRBJ2-1|.|.|TRBV19
CASGLGNNEQFF
TGTGCCAGTGGCCTCGGTAACAATGAGCAGTTCTTC
>TRBJ1-5|.|.|TRBV9
CASSVGDKETRANQPQHF
TGTGCCAGCAGCGTAGGGGATAAGGAGACAAGGGCGAATCAGCCCCAGCATTTT
>TRBJ1-3|.|.|TRBV19
CASRIEGFSGNTIYF
TGTGCCAGTAGGATTGAGGGGTTCTCTGGAAACACCATATATTTT
>TRBJ1-1|.|.|TRBV9
CASSPSDTEAFF
TGTGCCAGCAGCCCGTCGGACACTGAAGCTTTCTTT